This T cell receptor (beta chain) was profiled in a study of CDR3 diversity in severe acne. MiXCR, run by TCRdb on the PCR reads, gives a single entry per CDR3 protein. The sample yields roughly 100,000 distinct CDR3 sequences, roughly half seen once. This clonotype was recorded only once. Trimming took off 0 bases at V and 6 bases at J, with 11 bases between the two ends. This CDR3 is 14 amino acids long. CDR1 is WSHSY and CDR2 is SAAADI in the germline V gene. V gene TRBV10-2 combines with J gene TRBJ1-2; tentative D call: TRBD1 (5 bases). Sample: blood. This TCR came from a male donor with acne. The CDR3 coding sequence is TGCGCCAGCAGTGAGTCGGGGGAAGGCCATGGCTACACCTTC. Translating gives CASSESGEGHGYTF.